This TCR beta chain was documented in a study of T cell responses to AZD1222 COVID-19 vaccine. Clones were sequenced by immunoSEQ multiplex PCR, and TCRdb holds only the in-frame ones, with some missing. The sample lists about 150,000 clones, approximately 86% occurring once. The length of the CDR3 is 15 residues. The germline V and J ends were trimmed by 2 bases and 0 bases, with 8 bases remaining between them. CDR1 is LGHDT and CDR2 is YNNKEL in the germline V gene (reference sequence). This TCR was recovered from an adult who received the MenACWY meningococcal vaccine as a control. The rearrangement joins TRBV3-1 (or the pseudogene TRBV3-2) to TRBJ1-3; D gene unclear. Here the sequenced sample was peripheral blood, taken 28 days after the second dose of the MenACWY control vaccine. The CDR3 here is CASSQRLSSGNTIYF. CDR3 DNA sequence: TGTGCCAGCAGCCAACGGCTAAGCTCTGGAAACACCATATATTTT.